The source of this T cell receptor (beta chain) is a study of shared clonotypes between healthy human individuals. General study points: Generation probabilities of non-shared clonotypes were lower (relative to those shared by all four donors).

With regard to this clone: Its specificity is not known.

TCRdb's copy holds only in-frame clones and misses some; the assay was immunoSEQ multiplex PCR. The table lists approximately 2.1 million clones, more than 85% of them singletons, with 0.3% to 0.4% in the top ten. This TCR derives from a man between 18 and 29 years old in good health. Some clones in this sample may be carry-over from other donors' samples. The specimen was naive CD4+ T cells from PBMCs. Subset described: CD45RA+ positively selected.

CDR3 coding DNA: TGTGCCAGTAGTATGGACAGGGTCGAGTACTTC. Translation: CASSMDRVEYF. V usage is TRBV19 and J usage is TRBJ2-4; the match to TRBD1 covers 8 bases. This CDR3 is 11 amino acids long. The trim removed 3 bases at V and 14 bases at J, leaving 3 bases unmatched. Germline values: CDR1 LNHDA, CDR2 SQIVND (reference sequence).